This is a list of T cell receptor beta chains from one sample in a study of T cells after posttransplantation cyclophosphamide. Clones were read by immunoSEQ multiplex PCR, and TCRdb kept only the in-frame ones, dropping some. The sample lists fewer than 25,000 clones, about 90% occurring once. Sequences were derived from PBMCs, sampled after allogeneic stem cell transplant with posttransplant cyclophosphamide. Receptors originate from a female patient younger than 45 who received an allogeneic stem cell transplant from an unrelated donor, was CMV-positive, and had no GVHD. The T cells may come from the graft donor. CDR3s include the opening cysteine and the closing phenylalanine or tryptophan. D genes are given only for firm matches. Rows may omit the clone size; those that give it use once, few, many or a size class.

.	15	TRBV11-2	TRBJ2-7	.	TGTGCCAGCAGCTTCCGGACAGCGTTTGCCTACGAGCAGTACTTC	CASSFRTAFAYEQYF
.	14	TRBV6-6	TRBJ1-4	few	TGTGCCAGCAGACCGACAGCTTCTAATGAAAAACTGTTTTTT	CASRPTASNEKLFF
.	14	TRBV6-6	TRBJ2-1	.	TGTGCCAGCAGTTATCGGGACAAGTACAATGAGCAGTTCTTC	CASSYRDKYNEQFF
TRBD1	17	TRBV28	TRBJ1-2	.	TGTGCCAGCAGGTTCCGGGACAGGGGGTACCTCAACTATGGCTACACCTTC	CASRFRDRGYLNYGYTF
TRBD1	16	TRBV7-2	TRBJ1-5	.	TGTGCCAGCAGCTTAGCCCCCGGGACAGGAGGTCAGCCCCAGCATTTT	CASSLAPGTGGQPQHF
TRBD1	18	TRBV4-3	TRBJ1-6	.	TGCGCCAGCAGCCAAGACGCACTGGACAGGGACCTTTGGTCACCCCTCCACTTT	CASSQDALDRDLWSPLHF
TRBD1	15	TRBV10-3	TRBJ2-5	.	TGTGCCATCAGTGTAAAGGGACAGCACCAAGAGACCCAGTACTTC	CAISVKGQHQETQYF
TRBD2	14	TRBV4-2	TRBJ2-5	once	TGTGCCAGCAGCCCCGGACTAGTGGAAGAGACCCAGTACTTC	CASSPGLVEETQYF
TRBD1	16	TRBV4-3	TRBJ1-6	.	TGCGCCAGCAGCCAAGTCCGTGGACAGGGTAATTCACCCCTCCACTTT	CASSQVRGQGNSPLHF
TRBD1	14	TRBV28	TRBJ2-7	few	TGTGCCAGCACCCTGGACAGGGGAACCTACGAGCAGTACTTC	CASTLDRGTYEQYF
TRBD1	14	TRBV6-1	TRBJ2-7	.	TGTGCCAGCAGGAGGGACAGGGGAAAGTACGAGCAGTACTTC	CASRRDRGKYEQYF
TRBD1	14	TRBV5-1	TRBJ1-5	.	TGCGCCAGCAGCTTGGGACAGGGGGGTCAGCCCCAGCATTTT	CASSLGQGGQPQHF
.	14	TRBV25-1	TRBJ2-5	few	TGTGCCAGCAGTGAATTTGACTACCAAGAGACCCAGTACTTC	CASSEFDYQETQYF
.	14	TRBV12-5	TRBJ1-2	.	TGTGCTAGTGGTTTGGCAAGCTGGAACTATGGCTACACCTTC	CASGLASWNYGYTF
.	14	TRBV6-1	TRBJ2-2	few	TGTGCCAGCAGACAGGTCGCGAACACCGGGGAGCTGTTTTTT	CASRQVANTGELFF
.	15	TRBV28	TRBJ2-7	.	TGTGCCAGCACCGCTTTGGGAGGAGCGTTCTACGAGCAGTACTTC	CASTALGGAFYEQYF
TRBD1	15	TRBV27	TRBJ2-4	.	TGTGCCAGCAGTCCAACCGTGGACAGGAAAAACATTCAGTACTTC	CASSPTVDRKNIQYF
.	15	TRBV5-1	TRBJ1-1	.	TGCGCCAGCAGCTTGGTCGTGGGACAGAACACTGAAGCTTTCTTT	CASSLVVGQNTEAFF
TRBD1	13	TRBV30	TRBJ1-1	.	TGTGCCTGGAGCCAGACAGGGGACCGTGAAGCTTTCTTT	CAWSQTGDREAFF
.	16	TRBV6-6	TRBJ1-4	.	TGTGCCAGCAGCACAACCGGGACAACAAGACTTGAAAAACTGTTTTTT	CASSTTGTTRLEKLFF
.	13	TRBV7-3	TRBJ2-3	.	TGTGCCAGCAGCTTAATAGCAGCAGATACGCAGTATTTT	CASSLIAADTQYF
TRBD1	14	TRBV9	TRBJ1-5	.	TGTGCCAGCAGCGAGACAGGGGACAATCAGCCCCAGCATTTT	CASSETGDNQPQHF
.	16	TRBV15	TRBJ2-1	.	TGTGCCACCAGCAGGGACAGGGAGGGCTCCTACAATGAGCAGTTCTTC	CATSRDREGSYNEQFF
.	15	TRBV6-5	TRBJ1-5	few	TGTGCCAGCAGTTACCCCAGGGATAGCAATCAGCCCCAGCATTTT	CASSYPRDSNQPQHF
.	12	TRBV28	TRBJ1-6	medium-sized	TGTGCCAGCACCGCTCCAAGGGGACCCCTCCACTTT	CASTAPRGPLHF
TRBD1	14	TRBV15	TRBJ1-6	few	TGTGCCACCAGCAGAGACAGGGGGCTAGCTCCCCTCCACTTT	CATSRDRGLAPLHF